This T cell receptor (beta chain) emerged from a study of cytotoxic CD8 clonotypes in ibrutinib-treated CLL. Germline assignment: CDR1 MDHEN and CDR2 SYDVKM. Trimming cost V 5 bases and J 0 bases; bases outside gene matches: 10. CDR3 length: 16 amino acids. Using immunoSEQ multiplex PCR, the repertoire was profiled, and TCRdb retains in-frame clones only, with some absent. The sample consists of more than 200,000 clones, roughly 70% of them appearing once. This clonotype was sampled from a human donor with chronic lymphocytic leukemia. This chain links TRBV28 with TRBJ2-7; 7 bases agree with TRBD2. This sample comprised PBMCs, obtained after 24 months of ibrutinib treatment. CDR3 loop: CASSLPPSGSSYEQYF. In nucleotides, the CDR3 is TGTGCCAGCAGTCTTCCCCCTAGCGGAAGCTCCTACGAGCAGTACTTC.